This T cell receptor beta chain was captured in a study of blood T cells in healthy people across ages. This CDR3 spans 14 amino acids. In germline, CDR1 is SGHTA, CDR2 FQGNSA. Deletions cut 2 bases from V and 8 bases from J, with 14 bases between. A J-beta primer mix and a sample-barcoded 5' primer were used in a second PCR of about 7 to 12 cycles. One entry per CDR3 protein results from TCRdb running MiXCR on the 5' RACE reads. The sample lists some 1.1 million distinct CDR3 sequences, approximately 38% occurring once. Turning to this clonotype: This clone may be a read error of a much larger clone one base away.

V and J are TRBV7-2 and TRBJ2-3; tentatively, D is TRBD1 (6 bases). This clonotype originated in a man in his late teens or twenties in good health. Material: blood. In DNA, the CDR3 is TGTGCCAGCAGCTTAAACAGGGATGGGGGTACGCAGTATTTT. Amino acid sequence: CASSLNRDGGTQYF. Combining the CDR3 with reference TRBV7-2 and TRBJ2-3 gives the whole variable domain GAGVSQSPSNKVTEKGKDVELRCDPISGHTALYWYRQSLGQGLEFLIYFQGNSAPDKSGLPSDRFSAERTGGSVSTLTIQRTQQEDSAVYLCASSLNRDGGTQYFGPGTRLTVL.